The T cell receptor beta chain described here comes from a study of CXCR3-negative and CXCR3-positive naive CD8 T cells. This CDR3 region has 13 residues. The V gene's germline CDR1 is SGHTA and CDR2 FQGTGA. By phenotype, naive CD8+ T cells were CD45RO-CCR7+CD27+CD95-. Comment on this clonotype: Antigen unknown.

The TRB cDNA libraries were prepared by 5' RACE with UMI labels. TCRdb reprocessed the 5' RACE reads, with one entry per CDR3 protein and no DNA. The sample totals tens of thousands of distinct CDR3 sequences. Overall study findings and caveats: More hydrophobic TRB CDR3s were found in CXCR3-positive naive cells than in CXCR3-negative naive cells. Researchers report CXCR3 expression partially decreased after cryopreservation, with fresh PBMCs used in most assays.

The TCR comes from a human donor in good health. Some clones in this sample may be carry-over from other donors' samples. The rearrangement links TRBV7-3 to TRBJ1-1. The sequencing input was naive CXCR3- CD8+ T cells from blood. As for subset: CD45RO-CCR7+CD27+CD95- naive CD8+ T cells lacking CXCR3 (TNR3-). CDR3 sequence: CASSLYSNTEAFF.